This T cell receptor (beta chain) was captured by sequencing in a study of PD-1 blockade in mismatch repair-deficient tumors. Study details: Enrolled 2013-2016, patients had progressing, pretreated mismatch repair-deficient cancers of about a dozen types.

This table comes from immunoSEQ multiplex PCR, and its TCRdb copy is limited to in-frame clones, with some not included. The profile shows some 120,000 clones, around 80% of them singletons. PCR or immunohistochemistry showed mismatch repair deficiency in every enrolled patient. Germline lookup yields CDR1 LNHDA and CDR2 SQIVND (reference sequence). The CDR3 totals 17 residues. V dropped 1 base and J dropped 1 base, with 16 bases sitting between them. In its sample, this clone was seen once. The chain joins TRBV19 to TRBJ1-1; the D gene is possibly TRBD1 (5 bases). Material: peripheral blood, obtained around 60 weeks after starting pembrolizumab. The receptor was isolated from an adult with mismatch repair-deficient cancer. The CDR3: CASSIGMRGAGNTEAFF. CDR3 DNA: TGTGCCAGTAGTATAGGCATGAGGGGAGCGGGGAACACTGAAGCTTTCTTT.